The source of this TCR beta chain is a study of CD8+CD57+ T cells in acquired aplastic anemia. Study context: On average, sorted CD4+ and CD8+ cells gave 3.2 ug of DNA.

Genomic DNA templated the TCR beta VDJ and CDR3 profiling. TCRdb re-analysed the reads in MiXCR, keeping a single row per CDR3 protein. The data hold about 150,000 distinct CDR3 sequences, with roughly half observed a single time. The authors sequenced patients whose flow cytometry had shown CD8+CD57+ cell expansion. A severe acquired aplastic anemia diagnosis applied to all patients. Study-wide results and limits: Patients had around 30 CD8+ CDR3 sequences in common with controls (the shared set). No significant patient-versus-control difference appeared in CD8+ Simpson's diversity.

On this clonotype itself: What it binds is unknown.

Sample: sorted CD4+, CD8+, or CD8+CD57+ T cells (not recorded which) from PBMCs. This clonotype originated in a human donor with aplastic anemia.

The CDR3 loop is CASSPTGSADSNEQFF. CDR3 in DNA: TGTGCCAGCAGCCCTACCGGGTCCGCGGATTCGAATGAGCAGTTCTTC. This chain links TRBV13 with TRBJ2-1; D is unresolved. Germline V gene data show CDR1 as PRHDT and CDR2 as FYEKMQ (reference sequence). This CDR3 has 16 residues. Trimming took off 5 bases at V and 7 bases at J, with 21 bases between the two ends.